The entry that follows covers one T cell receptor (beta chain) sequence. CDR3 length: 14 residues. V was trimmed by 4 bases and J by 1 base, leaving 10 bases between them. From germline, CDR1 is LNHDA and CDR2 SQIVND (reference sequence). The entry originates in a study of control samples from healthy donors and cancer patients. Measured with immunoSEQ multiplex PCR; TCRdb has only the in-frame clones, and not every one. The repertoire has 200,000 or so clones, roughly 94% of them found once; the top ten carry less than 1.6%. The clonotype was recovered from a man aged 45-65 years in good health. The sample taken for sequencing was blood. This chain connects TRBV19 to TRBJ1-1; unclear D gene. Written as DNA, the CDR3 is TGTGCCAGTAGTAAGTGGACGGGGAACACTGAAGCTTTCTTT. Its translation is CASSKWTGNTEAFF.